This T cell receptor beta chain was recovered during a study of blood T cells in healthy people across ages. For the second PCR, which ran for roughly 6 to 12 cycles, a sample-barcoded 5' primer and a J-beta primer mix were used. TCRdb re-analysed the 5' RACE reads in MiXCR, keeping a single row per CDR3 protein. Among 600,000 to 900,000 distinct CDR3 sequences listed, under 30% were seen once. The CDR3 is made up of 18 amino acids. Germline CDR1 is SGHNT and CDR2 is YYREEE (reference sequence). J lost 0 bases, V lost 2 bases, and 7 bases had no gene match. These data are also associated with another study on T cells of mothers and their children. That paper notes: Once extracted, all RNA went into cDNA synthesis at roughly 1.4 ug per 15 ul.

Sequenced material: blood. This clonotype was obtained from a boy aged 5 to 17 in good health. J is TRBJ1-4 and V is TRBV5-4, with TRBD1 identical over 10 bases. CDR3 sequence: CASSLGTGATATNEKLFF. DNA for the CDR3: TGTGCCAGCAGCTTAGGGACAGGGGCGACGGCAACTAATGAAAAACTGTTTTTT.